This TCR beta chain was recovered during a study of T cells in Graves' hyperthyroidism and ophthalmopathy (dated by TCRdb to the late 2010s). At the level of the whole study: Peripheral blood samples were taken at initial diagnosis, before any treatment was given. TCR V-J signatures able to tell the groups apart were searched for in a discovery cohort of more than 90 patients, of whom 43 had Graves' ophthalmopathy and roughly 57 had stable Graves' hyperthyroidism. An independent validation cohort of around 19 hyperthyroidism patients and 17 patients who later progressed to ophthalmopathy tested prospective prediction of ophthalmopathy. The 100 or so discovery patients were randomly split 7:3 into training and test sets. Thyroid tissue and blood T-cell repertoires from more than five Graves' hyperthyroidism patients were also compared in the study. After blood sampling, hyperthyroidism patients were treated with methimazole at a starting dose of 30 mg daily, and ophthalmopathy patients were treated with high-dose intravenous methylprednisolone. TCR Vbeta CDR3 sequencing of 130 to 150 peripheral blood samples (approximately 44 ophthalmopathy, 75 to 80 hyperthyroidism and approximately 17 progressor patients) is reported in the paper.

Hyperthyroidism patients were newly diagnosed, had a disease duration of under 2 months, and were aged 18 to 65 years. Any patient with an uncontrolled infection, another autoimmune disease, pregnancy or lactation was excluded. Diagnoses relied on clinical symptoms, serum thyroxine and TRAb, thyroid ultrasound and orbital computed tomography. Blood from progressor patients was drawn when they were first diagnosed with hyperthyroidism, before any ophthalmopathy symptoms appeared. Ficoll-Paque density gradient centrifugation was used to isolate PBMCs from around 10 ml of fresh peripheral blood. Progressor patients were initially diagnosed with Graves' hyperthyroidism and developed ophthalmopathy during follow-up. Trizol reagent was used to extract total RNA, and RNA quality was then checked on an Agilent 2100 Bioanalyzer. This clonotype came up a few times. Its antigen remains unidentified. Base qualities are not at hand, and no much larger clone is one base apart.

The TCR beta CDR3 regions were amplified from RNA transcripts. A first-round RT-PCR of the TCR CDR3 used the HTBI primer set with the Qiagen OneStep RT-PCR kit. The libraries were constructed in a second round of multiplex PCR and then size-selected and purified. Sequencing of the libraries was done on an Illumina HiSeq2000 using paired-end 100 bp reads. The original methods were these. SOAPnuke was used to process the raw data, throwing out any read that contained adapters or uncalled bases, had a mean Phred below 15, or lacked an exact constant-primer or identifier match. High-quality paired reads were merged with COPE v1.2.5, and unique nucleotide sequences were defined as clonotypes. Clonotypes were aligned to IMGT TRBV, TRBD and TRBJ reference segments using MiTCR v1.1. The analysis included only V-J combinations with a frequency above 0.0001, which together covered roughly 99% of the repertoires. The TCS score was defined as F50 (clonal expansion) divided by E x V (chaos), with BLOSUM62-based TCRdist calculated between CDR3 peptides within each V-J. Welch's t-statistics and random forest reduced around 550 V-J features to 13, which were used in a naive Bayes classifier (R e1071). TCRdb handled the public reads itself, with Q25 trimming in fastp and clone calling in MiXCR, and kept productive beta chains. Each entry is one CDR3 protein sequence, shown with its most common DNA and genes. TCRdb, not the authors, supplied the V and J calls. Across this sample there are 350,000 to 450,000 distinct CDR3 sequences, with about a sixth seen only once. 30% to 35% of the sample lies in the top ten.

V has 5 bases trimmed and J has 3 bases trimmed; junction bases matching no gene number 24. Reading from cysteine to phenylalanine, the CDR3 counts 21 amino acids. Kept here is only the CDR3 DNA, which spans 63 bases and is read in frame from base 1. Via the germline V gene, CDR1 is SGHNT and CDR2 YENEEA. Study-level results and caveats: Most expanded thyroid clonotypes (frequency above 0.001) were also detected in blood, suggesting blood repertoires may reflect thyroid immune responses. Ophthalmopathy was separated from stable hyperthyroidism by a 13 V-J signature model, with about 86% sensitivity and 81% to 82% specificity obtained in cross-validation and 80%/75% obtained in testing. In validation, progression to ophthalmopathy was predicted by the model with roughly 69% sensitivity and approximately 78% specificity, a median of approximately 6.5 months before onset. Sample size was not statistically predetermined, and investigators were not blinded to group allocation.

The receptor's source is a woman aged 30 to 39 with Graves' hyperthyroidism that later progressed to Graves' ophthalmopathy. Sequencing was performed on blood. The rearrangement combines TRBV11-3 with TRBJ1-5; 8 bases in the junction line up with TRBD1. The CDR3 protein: CASSAGCPPKGQDVNNQPQHF. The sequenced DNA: TGTGCCAGCAGCGCGGGATGCCCTCCAAAGGGACAGGATGTAAACAATCAGCCCCAGCATTTT.